This TCR beta chain was retrieved from a study of blood T cell repertoires in COVID-19. In this sample, this clone turned up a few times. Per the study methods: Estimation of nucleated cell counts was performed using reference gene primer amplification. Clones were read by immunoSEQ multiplex PCR, and TCRdb kept only the in-frame ones, dropping some. The V and J calls and the clone size are those of that table, but D and trimming were determined from the DNA. The sample yields 150,000 or so clones, approximately 82% seen once. Participants were placed into cohorts based on the clinical history they reported. Trimming removed 5 bases from V and 1 base from J; junction bases left unmatched: 7. The CDR3 is 15 amino acids. Germline V gene lookup returns CDR1 SGHNT and CDR2 YENEEA.

The chain has TRBV11-3 and TRBJ2-5; TRBD2 aligns across 7 bases. The TCR comes from a woman aged 45-59 years who had recovered from COVID-19. Material for sequencing was PBMCs or T cells enriched from blood (not recorded which). CDR3 nucleotides: TGTGCCAGCAGCGACCGTGGGACTATCCAAGAGACCCAGTACTTC. Protein sequence: CASSDRGTIQETQYF.